This TCR beta chain was recorded in a study of cytomegalovirus exposure and HLA in healthy donors. Turning to the study itself: Sequencing of roughly 180 million T cells in an earlier analysis found 95 million to 120 million unique TCR beta sequences. General study results and limits: Researchers had no immune exposure information except CMV serostatus available. The investigators catalogued 150 to 200 TCR beta chains as cytomegalovirus-associated.

It was with 60 Vbeta and 13 Jbeta primers that the PCR ran. The assay was immunoSEQ multiplex PCR, and TCRdb's table has in-frame clones only and misses some. The sample records more than 85,000 clones, about 70% being singletons. The donors (healthy individuals) were bone marrow donors. As regards this clone: Its antigen is unknown.

J was trimmed by 6 bases and V by 7 bases; bases with no gene match: 11. This CDR3 has 15 residues. CDR1 MDHEN and CDR2 SYDVKM come from the germline V gene. Sequencing used PBMCs. This chain connects TRBV28 to TRBJ1-4; 7 nucleotides agree with TRBD1. This TCR was recovered from a man aged 25 to 40 in good health and CMV-seronegative. This chain's CDR3 is CASTYLGRGHEKLFF. The CDR3 nucleotides read TGTGCCAGCACCTACCTGGGTAGGGGGCATGAAAAACTGTTTTTT.